The 31 T cell receptor beta chains presented below share a single source sample, sequenced in a study of T cell responses to AZD1222 COVID-19 vaccine. Libraries were prepared by immunoSEQ multiplex PCR; TCRdb keeps only in-frame clonotypes and omits some of them. This sample has 90,000 to 150,000 clones, with roughly 87% found just once. The sample consisted of peripheral blood, taken 28 days after the second AZD1222 dose. Every receptor here comes from an adult who received the AZD1222 COVID-19 vaccine.

The genes are TRBV9 and TRBJ2-5; perhaps D is TRBD1 or TRBD2 (5 bases each). With 3 bases removed from V and 4 bases from J, the gap between germline ends came to 13 bases. The CDR3 is made up of 14 amino acids. Germline values: CDR1 SGDLS, CDR2 YYNGEE. The CDR3 DNA reads as TGTGCCAGCAGCGCGACCTGGGGGTCAGAGACCCAGTACTTC. Its protein product is CASSATWGSETQYF.

This clone showed up just once. The chain has TRBV27 and TRBJ1-2; TRBD1 aligns across 9 bases. CDR1 and CDR2 from the germline V gene are MNHEY and SMNVEV (reference sequence). Trimming cost V 5 bases and J 0 bases; bases outside gene matches: 10. The CDR3 sequence is 17 residues long. CDR3 DNA: TGTGCCAGCAGTGAATCCCCGGACAGGGGCACTAACTATGGCTACACCTTC. Translated: CASSESPDRGTNYGYTF.

The genes are TRBV15 and TRBJ2-3; weak D call: TRBD1 (5 bases). Looked up from germline, CDR1 is LNHNV and CDR2 is YYDKDF (reference sequence). The CDR3 runs to 15 residues. V was shortened by 3 bases and J by 4 bases, with 14 bases between the two germline ends. In DNA, the CDR3 is TGTGCCACCAGCAGTGACAGATTCCTCCCAGATACGCAGTATTTT. It specifies CATSSDRFLPDTQYF.

V is TRBV19 and J is TRBJ2-6; D gene uncertain. Trimming removed 8 bases at V and 2 bases at J, with 7 bases between. This CDR3 contains 13 residues. Germline V CDR1 and CDR2: LNHDA, SQIVND (reference sequence). The CDR3: CASEVTGANVLTF. Written as DNA, the CDR3 is TGTGCCAGTGAGGTGACTGGGGCCAACGTCCTGACTTTC.

This rearrangement joins TRBV4-3 to TRBJ2-3, with 7 bases aligning to TRBD2. The junction had 7 bases not matched to a gene; V was cut back by 0 bases and J by 4 bases. Germline CDR1 and CDR2: LGHNA and YSLEER. This CDR3 has 16 residues. The CDR3 DNA reads TGCGCCAGCAGCCAAGAAGGGGCTAGCGGAGCAGATACGCAGTATTTT. Amino acid sequence: CASSQEGASGADTQYF.

The chain couples TRBV20-1 to TRBJ1-6; TRBD1 matches at 9 bases. Germline V gene data show CDR1 as DFQATT and CDR2 as SNEGSKA (reference sequence). V trimming: 3 bases; J trimming: 5 bases; junction bases outside the gene matches: 5. The CDR3 contains 15 residues. The CDR3 coding sequence is TGCAGTGCTAGTGGCCGGACAGGGGATAATTCACCCCTCCACTTT. This translates into CSASGRTGDNSPLHF.

The CDR3 coding sequence is TGTGCCAGCAGTCCCCTTGACAGGGCGGGCACTGAAGCTTTCTTT. It yields the protein CASSPLDRAGTEAFF. The chain couples TRBV28 to TRBJ1-1, with 7 bases matching TRBD1. The length of the CDR3 is 15 residues. CDR1 is MDHEN, CDR2 SYDVKM, per germline. V lost 5 bases to trimming and J lost 4 bases; unmatched junction nucleotides: 10.

The rearrangement uses TRBV14 and TRBJ1-2; D possibly corresponds to TRBD1 (6 bases). Germline V gives CDR1 SGHDN, CDR2 FVKESK. There are 15 residues in the CDR3. Trimming left V 1 base short and J 8 bases short, with 17 bases between. CDR3 amino acids: CASSQVGGGAVGYTF. The CDR3 DNA sequence: TGTGCCAGCAGCCAAGTAGGTGGGGGCGCGGTCGGCTACACCTTC.

The genes are TRBV7-3 and TRBJ1-1; D ambiguous. There are 13 residues in the CDR3. With 5 bases removed from V and 9 bases from J, the gap between germline ends came to 16 bases. CDR1 and CDR2 (germline): SGHTA, FQGTGA. The CDR3 region is CASSLRRGTQAFF. The DNA of the CDR3 is TGTGCCAGCAGCCTTAGGCGGGGTACCCAAGCTTTCTTT.

The V call is TRBV30, the J call TRBJ2-5; maybe TRBD1 (6 bases). The V gene's germline CDR1 is GTSNPN and CDR2 SVGIG (reference sequence). The CDR3 runs to 14 residues. With 5 bases removed from V and 4 bases from J, the gap between germline ends came to 17 bases. CDR3: CAWGLAGVGETQYF. In nucleotides, the CDR3 is TGTGCCTGGGGCTTAGCAGGGGTCGGAGAGACCCAGTACTTC.

The chain is built from TRBV5-6 and TRBJ1-2; D is unresolved. CDR3 length: 13 amino acids. Germline-derived CDR1 and CDR2 are SGHDT and YYEEEE. V was clipped by 2 bases and J by 0 bases, with 5 bases between them. The chain's CDR3 is CASSFTANYGYTF. The CDR3 DNA reads as TGTGCCAGCAGCTTTACGGCTAACTATGGCTACACCTTC.

The sample holds one count of this clone. V usage is TRBV24-1 and J usage is TRBJ2-6; no clear D. The CDR3 is 14 residues long. In germline, CDR1 is KGHDR, CDR2 SFDVKD. Trimming took 9 bases from V and 0 from J, leaving 8 bases between them. The CDR3 protein is CATGISSGANVLTF. In DNA form, the CDR3 reads TGTGCCACCGGGATAAGCTCTGGGGCCAACGTCCTGACTTTC.

The rearrangement uses TRBV10-3 and TRBJ2-6; tentatively, D is TRBD1 or TRBD2 (5 bases each). CDR3 length: 14 amino acids. From germline, CDR1 is ENHRY and CDR2 SYGVKD. The V end was cut by 4 bases, the J end by 4 bases, with 8 bases between. This CDR3 reads CAISGGRGANVLTF. The CDR3 DNA follows: TGTGCCATCAGTGGGGGACGCGGGGCCAACGTCCTGACTTTC.

The genes are TRBV7-7 and TRBJ1-6; D unclear. Germline loops: CDR1 SSHAT, CDR2 FNYEAQ (reference sequence). V dropped 5 bases and J dropped 2 bases, with 10 bases sitting between them. This CDR3 spans 15 amino acids. CDR3 in amino acids: CASSASGPYNSPLHF. The CDR3, as DNA: TGTGCCAGCAGCGCCTCCGGACCCTATAATTCACCCCTCCACTTT.

The J gene is TRBJ1-5, the V gene TRBV19; TRBD1 agrees at 9 bases. The trim removed 9 bases at V and 1 base at J, leaving 13 bases unmatched. Germline V gives CDR1 LNHDA, CDR2 SQIVND (reference sequence). The CDR3 length is 17 residues. The CDR3 sequence is CASLNKDRGISNQPQHF. The DNA of the CDR3 is TGTGCCAGCCTGAACAAGGACAGGGGTATCAGCAATCAGCCCCAGCATTTT.

This chain links TRBV12-3 or TRBV12-4 with TRBJ1-1; D gene unclear. CDR3 length: 13 residues. Deletions cut 1 base from V and 7 bases from J, with 10 bases between. CDR3 loop: CASSLGAGIEAFF. The CDR3 nucleotides are TGTGCCAGCAGTTTAGGCGCGGGGATTGAAGCTTTCTTT.

This clone was counted once. The J gene is TRBJ1-5, the V gene TRBV19; tentatively, D is TRBD1 (5 bases). The V gene lost 7 bases and the J gene lost 5 bases, with 9 bases spanning the gap. CDR3 length: 12 residues. In germline, CDR1 is LNHDA, CDR2 SQIVND (reference sequence). CDR3 sequence (DNA): TGTGCCAGTAATCGAGGGGATCAGCCCCAGCATTTT. It specifies CASNRGDQPQHF.

This clone was found once. The chain uses TRBV7-2 and TRBJ2-1; unclear D gene. CDR1 and CDR2 (germline): SGHTA, FQGNSA. CDR3 size: 12 residues. V shed 5 bases and J shed 12 bases, with 14 bases lying between them. DNA of the CDR3: TGTGCCAGCAGCCCCTTCAGCGAGGTGCAGTTCTTC. It codes for CASSPFSEVQFF.

The chain carries TRBV28 and TRBJ1-2; the match to TRBD1 covers 8 bases. With V trimmed by 4 bases and J by 4 bases, 5 bases remained unmatched. The CDR3 is 14 amino acids. From germline, CDR1 is MDHEN and CDR2 SYDVKM. CDR3 in amino acids: CASSSSTGVYGYTF. CDR3 sequence (DNA): TGTGCCAGCAGTTCGTCGACAGGGGTCTATGGCTACACCTTC.

This clone was detected only once. The chain is built from TRBV27 and TRBJ1-4, with D tentatively TRBD1 (5 bases). The germline V gene has CDR1 MNHEY and CDR2 SMNVEV (reference sequence). V was trimmed by 8 bases and J by 10 bases, leaving 17 bases between them. There are 13 residues in the CDR3. CDR3 in amino acids: CASRGRSSSKLFF. DNA of the CDR3: TGTGCCAGCCGGGGCCGATCGAGCTCAAAACTGTTTTTT.

V usage is TRBV6-2 or TRBV6-3 and J usage is TRBJ1-1; TRBD1 matches at 7 bases. V lost 4 bases to trimming and J lost 4 bases; unmatched junction nucleotides: 15. CDR3 length: 17 residues. In germline, CDR1 is MNHEY, CDR2 SVGEGT. This CDR3 reads CASSLDGDSPGGTEAFF. DNA of the CDR3: TGTGCCAGCAGTTTAGACGGGGACAGCCCCGGAGGCACTGAAGCTTTCTTT.

The rearrangement links TRBV5-6 to TRBJ2-7; D is unclear. V was pared by 1 base and J by 0 bases, with 5 bases between. The germline V gene encodes CDR1 SGHDT and CDR2 YYEEEE. The CDR3 loop spans 13 amino acids. CDR3 coding DNA: TGTGCCAGCAGCTTGCCCAGCTCCTACGAGCAGTACTTC. This codes for CASSLPSSYEQYF.

This clone was seen a few times. The J gene is TRBJ2-7, the V gene TRBV10-3, with D possibly being TRBD1 or TRBD2 (5 bases each). CDR1 is ENHRY and CDR2 is SYGVKD in the germline V gene. V dropped 2 bases and J dropped 6 bases, with 5 bases sitting between them. This CDR3 spans 11 amino acids. The CDR3 DNA reads TGTGCCATCAGTGAGGGGACCGAGCAGTACTTC. It codes for CAISEGTEQYF.

V gene TRBV6-1 combines with J gene TRBJ1-6; no clear D. This CDR3 has 14 amino acids. V was clipped by 2 bases and J by 9 bases, with 11 bases between them. The germline CDR1 and CDR2 sequences are MNHNS and SASEGT. CDR3 loop: CASSEKRATSPLHF. The CDR3 DNA reads TGTGCCAGCAGTGAAAAGCGGGCTACTTCACCCCTCCACTTT.

The chain carries TRBV7-9 and TRBJ2-4, with TRBD2 identical over 11 bases. Germline loops: CDR1 SEHNR, CDR2 FQNEAQ (reference sequence). With 5 bases clipped from V and 2 bases from J, the junction kept 8 bases outside the gene matches. The CDR3 length is 17 residues. CDR3: CASSQTGTSGPKNIQYF. The CDR3 coding sequence is TGTGCCAGCAGCCAGACCGGGACTAGCGGACCCAAAAACATTCAGTACTTC.

The chain carries TRBV5-4 and TRBJ1-2, with D perhaps matching TRBD1 (5 bases). CDR3 length equals 15 residues. Per germline, CDR1 SGHNT and CDR2 YYREEE (reference sequence). The V and J ends lost 6 bases and 2 bases respectively, with 17 bases between them. As DNA, the CDR3 is TGTGCCAGCACAATTCAGGCCCAGGGCAACTATGGCTACACCTTC. This sequence encodes CASTIQAQGNYGYTF.

This sequence joins TRBV5-1 and TRBJ2-5; D may correspond to TRBD1 or TRBD2 (5 bases each). CDR3 size: 16 residues. The V end was cut by 3 bases, the J end by 0 bases, with 15 bases between. Looked up from germline, CDR1 is SGHRS and CDR2 is YFSETQ. CDR3 in DNA: TGCGCCAGCAGCTCCCTCGGTGGGGGAGACCAAGAGACCCAGTACTTC. Amino acids: CASSSLGGGDQETQYF.

This chain links TRBV7-9 with TRBJ2-1; D uncertain. Germline-derived CDR1 and CDR2 are SEHNR and FQNEAQ (reference sequence). The V end was cut by 1 base, the J end by 0 bases, with 7 bases between. The length of the CDR3 is 15 residues. The CDR3 nucleotides read TGTGCCAGCAGCTTAGTGGCGAGCTCCTACAATGAGCAGTTCTTC. Amino acids: CASSLVASSYNEQFF.

The rearrangement links TRBV15 to TRBJ1-1; 7 positions agree with TRBD1. The V gene's germline CDR1 is LNHNV and CDR2 YYDKDF (reference sequence). The CDR3 totals 15 residues. The junction had 7 bases not matched to a gene; V was cut back by 2 bases and J by 4 bases. DNA of the CDR3: TGTGCCACCAGCAGATCAGGGGGGCTGGGCACTGAAGCTTTCTTT. The encoded protein is CATSRSGGLGTEAFF.

The J gene is TRBJ2-4, the V gene TRBV7-2; 8 bases agree with TRBD2. Germline values: CDR1 SGHTA, CDR2 FQGNSA. Unmatched junction bases numbered 11, after V lost 5 bases and J lost 5 bases. This CDR3 has 16 amino acids. The CDR3 sequence: CASSIQRGLVQNIQYF. CDR3 coding DNA: TGTGCCAGCAGCATCCAGCGGGGGCTCGTCCAAAACATTCAGTACTTC.

The rearrangement joins TRBV5-6 to TRBJ2-5, with TRBD2 matching 7 bases. From germline, CDR1 is SGHDT and CDR2 YYEEEE. J was trimmed by 7 bases and V by 4 bases; bases with no gene match: 7. The CDR3 loop spans 13 amino acids. CDR3 loop: CASSRGRLGTQYF. CDR3 DNA sequence: TGTGCCAGCAGCCGCGGGAGATTGGGGACCCAGTACTTC. Filled out from reference TRBV5-6 and TRBJ2-5, the complete variable domain reads DAGVTQSPTHLIKTRGQQVTLRCSPKSGHDTVSWYQQALGQGPQFIFQYYEEEERQRGNFPDRFSGHQFPNYSSELNVNALLLGDSALYLCASSRGRLGTQYFGPGTRLLVL.